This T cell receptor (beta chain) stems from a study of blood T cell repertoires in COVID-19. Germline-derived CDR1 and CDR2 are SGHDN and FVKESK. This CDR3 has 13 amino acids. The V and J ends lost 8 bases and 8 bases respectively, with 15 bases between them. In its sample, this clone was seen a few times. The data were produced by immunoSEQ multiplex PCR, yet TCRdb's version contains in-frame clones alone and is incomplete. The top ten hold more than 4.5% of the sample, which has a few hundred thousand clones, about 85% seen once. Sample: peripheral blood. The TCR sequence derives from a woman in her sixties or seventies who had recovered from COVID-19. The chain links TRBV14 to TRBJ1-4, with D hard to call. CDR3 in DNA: TGTGCCAGCTCCTACGGAGGGATCGAAAAACTGTTTTTT. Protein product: CASSYGGIEKLFF.